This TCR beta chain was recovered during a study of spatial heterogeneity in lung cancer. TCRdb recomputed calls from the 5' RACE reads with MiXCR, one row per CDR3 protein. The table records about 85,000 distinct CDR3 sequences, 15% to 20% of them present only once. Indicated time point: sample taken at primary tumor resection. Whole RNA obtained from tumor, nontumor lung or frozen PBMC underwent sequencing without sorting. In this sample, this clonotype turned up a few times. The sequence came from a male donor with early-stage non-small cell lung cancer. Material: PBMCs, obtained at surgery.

DNA for the CDR3: TGTGCCAGCAGCAACGGACAGGGGGCCGTGGCTTTCTTT. It encodes CASSNGQGAVAFF. The J gene is TRBJ1-1, the V gene TRBV7-9; 11 bases align to TRBD1. The CDR3 spans 13 residues. Germline CDR1 and CDR2: SEHNR and FQNEAQ (reference sequence). Trimming took 5 bases from V and 11 from J; bases not matched to a gene: 7.